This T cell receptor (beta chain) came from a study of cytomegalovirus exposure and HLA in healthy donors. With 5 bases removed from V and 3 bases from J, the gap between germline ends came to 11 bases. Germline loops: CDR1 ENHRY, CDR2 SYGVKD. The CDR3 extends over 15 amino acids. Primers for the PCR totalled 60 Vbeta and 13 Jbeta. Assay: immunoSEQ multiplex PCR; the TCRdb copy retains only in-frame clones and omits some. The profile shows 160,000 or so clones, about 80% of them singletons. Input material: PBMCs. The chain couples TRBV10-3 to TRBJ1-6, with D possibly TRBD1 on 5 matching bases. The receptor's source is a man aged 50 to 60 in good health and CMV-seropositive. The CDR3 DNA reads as TGTGCCATCAGTCCAGGGTCGGGCTATAATTCACCCCTCCACTTT. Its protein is CAISPGSGYNSPLHF.